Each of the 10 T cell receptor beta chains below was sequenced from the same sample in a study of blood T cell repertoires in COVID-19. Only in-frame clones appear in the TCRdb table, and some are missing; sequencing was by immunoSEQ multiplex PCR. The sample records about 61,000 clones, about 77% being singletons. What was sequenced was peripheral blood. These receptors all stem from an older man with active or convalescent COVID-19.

CDR3 sequence (DNA): TGCGCCAGCATGGTGGCGGGAGTGGGAGATACGCAGTATTTT. It codes for CASMVAGVGDTQYF. The gene calls are TRBV5-1 and TRBJ2-3; 7 nucleotides match TRBD2. Trimming removed 6 bases from V and 5 bases from J; junction bases left unmatched: 9. Per germline, CDR1 SGHRS and CDR2 YFSETQ. This CDR3 comprises 14 residues.

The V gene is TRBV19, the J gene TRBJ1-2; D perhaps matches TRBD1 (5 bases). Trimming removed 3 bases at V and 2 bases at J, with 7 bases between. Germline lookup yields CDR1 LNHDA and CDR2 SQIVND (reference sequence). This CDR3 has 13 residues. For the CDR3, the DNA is TGTGCCAGTAGTATTACAGGCAACTATGGCTACACCTTC. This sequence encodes CASSITGNYGYTF.

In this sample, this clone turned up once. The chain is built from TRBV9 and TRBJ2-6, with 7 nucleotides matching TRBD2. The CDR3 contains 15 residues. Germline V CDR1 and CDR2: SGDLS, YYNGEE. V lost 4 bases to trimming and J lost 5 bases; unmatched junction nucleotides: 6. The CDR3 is CASSQSGNWANVLTF. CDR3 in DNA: TGTGCCAGCAGCCAAAGCGGGAACTGGGCCAACGTCCTGACTTTC.

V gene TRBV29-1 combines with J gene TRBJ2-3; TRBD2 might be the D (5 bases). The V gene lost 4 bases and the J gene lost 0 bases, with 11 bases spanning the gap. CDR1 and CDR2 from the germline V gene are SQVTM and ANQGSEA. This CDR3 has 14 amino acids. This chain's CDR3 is CSVARATSTDTQYF. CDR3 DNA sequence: TGCAGCGTTGCGAGGGCAACTAGCACAGATACGCAGTATTTT.

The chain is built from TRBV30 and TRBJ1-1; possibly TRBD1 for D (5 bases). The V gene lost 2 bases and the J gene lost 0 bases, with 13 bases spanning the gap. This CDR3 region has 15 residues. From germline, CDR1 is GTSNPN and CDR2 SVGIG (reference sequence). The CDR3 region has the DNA TGTGCCTGGAGTTCCCCCACAGGTTTGAACACTGAAGCTTTCTTT. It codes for CAWSSPTGLNTEAFF. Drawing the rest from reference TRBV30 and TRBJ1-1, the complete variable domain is SQTIHQWPATLVQPVGSPLSLECTVEGTSNPNLYWYRQAAGRGLQLLFYSVGIGQISSEVPQNLSASRPQDRQFILSSKKLLLSDSGFYLCAWSSPTGLNTEAFFGQGTRLTVV.

The CDR3 DNA is TGTGCCAGCAGTGAGGTGGATTTCCGGGACACTGAAGCTTTCTTT. Its translation: CASSEVDFRDTEAFF. The gene calls are TRBV2 and TRBJ1-1; D unclear. There are 15 residues in the CDR3. V lost 3 bases and J 3 bases, leaving 14 bases between the germline ends. Per the germline V gene, CDR1 is SNHLY and CDR2 is FYNNEI.

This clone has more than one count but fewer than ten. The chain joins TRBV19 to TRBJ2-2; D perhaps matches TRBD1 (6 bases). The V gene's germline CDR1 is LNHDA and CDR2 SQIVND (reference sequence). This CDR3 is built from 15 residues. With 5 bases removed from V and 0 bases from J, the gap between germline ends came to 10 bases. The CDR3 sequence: CASSWTDSNTGELFF. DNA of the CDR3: TGTGCCAGTAGTTGGACAGACTCGAACACCGGGGAGCTGTTTTTT.

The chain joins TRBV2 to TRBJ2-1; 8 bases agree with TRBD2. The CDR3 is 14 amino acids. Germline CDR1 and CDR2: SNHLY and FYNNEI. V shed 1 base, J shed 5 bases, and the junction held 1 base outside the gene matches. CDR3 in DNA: TGTGCCAGCAGTGAAGAAGCGGGAGACAATGAGCAGTTCTTC. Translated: CASSEEAGDNEQFF.

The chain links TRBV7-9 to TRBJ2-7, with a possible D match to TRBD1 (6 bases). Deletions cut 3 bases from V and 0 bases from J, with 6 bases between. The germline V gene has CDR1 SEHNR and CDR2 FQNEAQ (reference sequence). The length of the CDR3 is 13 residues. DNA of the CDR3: TGTGCCAGCAGCTTGGACAGCTCCTACGAGCAGTACTTC. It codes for CASSLDSSYEQYF. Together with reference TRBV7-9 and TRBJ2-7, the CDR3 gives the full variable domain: DTGVSQNPRHKITKRGQNVTFRCDPISEHNRLYWYRQTLGQGPEFLTYFQNEAQLEKSRLLSDRFSAERPKGSFSTLEIQRTEQGDSAMYLCASSLDSSYEQYFGPGTRLTVT.

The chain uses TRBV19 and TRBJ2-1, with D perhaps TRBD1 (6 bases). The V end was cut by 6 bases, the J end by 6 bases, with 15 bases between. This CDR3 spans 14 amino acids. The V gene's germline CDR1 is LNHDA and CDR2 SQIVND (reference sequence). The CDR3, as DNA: TGTGCCAGTAGGACGGGACACCGAGGCAATGAGCAGTTCTTC. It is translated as CASRTGHRGNEQFF.